These 20 T cell receptor beta chains share one sample of origin, sequenced in a study of T cell responses to AZD1222 COVID-19 vaccine. Only in-frame clones appear in the TCRdb table, and some are missing; sequencing was by immunoSEQ multiplex PCR. The sample contains 160,000 or so clones, 85% to 95% of which appear only once. Sequences were derived from peripheral blood, sampled 28 days after the second AZD1222 dose. These TCRs come from an adult who received the AZD1222 COVID-19 vaccine.

The rearrangement links TRBV12-5 to TRBJ2-3; D is perhaps TRBD2 (6 bases). Germline V gene sequence: CDR1 LGHNT, CDR2 FRNRAP. Trimming stripped 6 bases from V and 2 bases from J, with 12 bases between. The CDR3 length is 14 residues. This chain's CDR3 is CASGRDSHTDTQYF. CDR3 in DNA: TGTGCTAGTGGCCGGGACTCGCACACAGATACGCAGTATTTT.

CDR3 residues: CASSIGAGVHEQYF. Here the CDR3 DNA reads TGTGCCAGTAGTATTGGAGCGGGAGTCCACGAGCAGTACTTC. The chain carries TRBV19 and TRBJ2-7; 8 nucleotides line up with TRBD2. The V segment lost 3 bases and the J segment 5 bases; nucleotides outside the gene matches: 6. There are 14 residues in the CDR3. CDR1 is LNHDA and CDR2 is SQIVND in the germline V gene (reference sequence).

J is TRBJ2-7 and V is TRBV27; 8 nucleotides line up with TRBD2. CDR1 MNHEY and CDR2 SMNVEV come from the germline V gene (reference sequence). The CDR3 length is 14 residues. V was clipped by 7 bases and J by 4 bases; unmatched bases: 9. CDR3 sequence: CASNSLAGNYEQYF. The CDR3 coding sequence is TGTGCCAGCAATTCGTTAGCGGGAAATTACGAGCAGTACTTC.

V usage is TRBV5-1 and J usage is TRBJ2-3; D remains ambiguous. Germline CDR1 reads SGHRS; CDR2 reads YFSETQ. The CDR3 contains 16 residues. With 0 bases removed from V and 2 bases from J, the gap between germline ends came to 13 bases. The CDR3 sequence is CASSLALDGFTDTQYF. CDR3 nucleotide sequence: TGCGCCAGCAGCTTGGCGTTGGACGGGTTCACAGATACGCAGTATTTT.

The gene calls are TRBV6-2 or TRBV6-3 and TRBJ1-2; no clear D gene. The CDR3 runs to 15 residues. Germline values: CDR1 MNHEY, CDR2 SVGEGT. Trimming left V 0 bases short and J 3 bases short, with 11 bases between. The CDR3 nucleotides read TGTGCCAGCAGTTACTCGCTTTCCTCGGACTATGGCTACACCTTC. Encoded protein: CASSYSLSSDYGYTF.

The chain couples TRBV4-1 to TRBJ2-1; D not resolved. Germline values: CDR1 MGHRA, CDR2 YSYEKL. The CDR3 extends over 14 amino acids. V was shortened by 5 bases and J by 5 bases, with 13 bases between the two germline ends. CDR3 coding DNA: TGCGCCAGCAGCTACATTGTGACAAACAATGAGCAGTTCTTC. This translates into CASSYIVTNNEQFF.

The chain carries TRBV7-9 and TRBJ2-2; D gene uncertain. The V gene's germline CDR1 is SEHNR and CDR2 FQNEAQ (reference sequence). CDR3 length: 11 amino acids. With 5 bases removed from V and 4 bases from J, the gap between germline ends came to 2 bases. CDR3 loop: CASSITGELFF. For the CDR3, the DNA is TGTGCCAGCAGCATCACCGGGGAGCTGTTTTTT. The full variable domain, in which reference TRBV7-9 and TRBJ2-2 provide the parts outside the CDR3, is DTGVSQNPRHKITKRGQNVTFRCDPISEHNRLYWYRQTLGQGPEFLTYFQNEAQLEKSRLLSDRFSAERPKGSFSTLEIQRTEQGDSAMYLCASSITGELFFGEGSRLTVL.

The gene calls are TRBV20-1 and TRBJ1-6; the D is unclear. The CDR3 has 11 amino acids. The ends were cut back, 1 base at V and 10 bases at J, with 5 bases in the middle. The V gene's germline CDR1 is DFQATT and CDR2 SNEGSKA (reference sequence). The DNA of the CDR3 is TGCAGTGCTAGAGTGGAATCACCCCTCCACTTT. Its protein is CSARVESPLHF.

This chain uses TRBV20-1 with TRBJ1-2; D unclear. Per germline, CDR1 DFQATT and CDR2 SNEGSKA (reference sequence). The CDR3 spans 11 residues. The CDR3 DNA reads TGCACAGCGGCCCATAACTATGGCTACACCTTC. As protein: CTAAHNYGYTF.

The V and J genes are TRBV7-8 and TRBJ1-5; D unresolved. The germline V gene has CDR1 SGHVS and CDR2 FQNEAQ. The CDR3 totals 12 residues. With 3 bases removed from V and 4 bases from J, the gap between germline ends came to 4 bases. The CDR3, as DNA: TGTGCCAGCAGCTTCCCTAATCAGCCCCAGCATTTT. Its protein is CASSFPNQPQHF.

This clone has only a few counts. The V call is TRBV2, the J call TRBJ2-7, with D maybe TRBD1 (5 bases). V dropped 6 bases and J dropped 1 base, with 13 bases sitting between them. Germline V gene sequence: CDR1 SNHLY, CDR2 FYNNEI. The CDR3 loop spans 14 amino acids. CDR3 amino acids: CASSGPTASYEQYF. The CDR3 coding sequence is TGTGCCAGCAGCGGACCGACAGCTTCCTACGAGCAGTACTTC.

The V gene is TRBV7-9, the J gene TRBJ2-1; 7 positions match TRBD2. Germline loops: CDR1 SEHNR, CDR2 FQNEAQ (reference sequence). V lost 4 bases to trimming and J lost 5 bases; unmatched junction nucleotides: 5. This CDR3 is built from 14 residues. The CDR3 spells CASSSGTINNEQFF. CDR3 nucleotides: TGTGCCAGCAGCTCCGGGACTATCAACAATGAGCAGTTCTTC.

The V call is TRBV18, the J call TRBJ2-1, with 10 bases fitting TRBD2. CDR1 is KGHSH and CDR2 is LQKENI in the germline V gene. V lost 2 bases and J lost 8; bases outside the gene matches: 12. The length of the CDR3 is 17 residues. CDR3 DNA: TGTGCCAGCTCACCAGTTGTTAGCGGGAGGATAAGGGATGAGCAGTTCTTC. Translation gives CASSPVVSGRIRDEQFF.

V is TRBV10-1 and J is TRBJ2-3; 9 bases fit TRBD1. CDR3 length: 14 amino acids. Germline V gene sequence: CDR1 WNHNN, CDR2 SYGVQD (reference sequence). Trimming took 4 bases from V and 1 from J; bases not matched to a gene: 0. CDR3 loop: CASSGTGGTDTQYF. The CDR3 DNA is TGCGCCAGCAGTGGGACAGGGGGCACAGATACGCAGTATTTT.

The rearrangement links TRBV10-1 to TRBJ1-2, with 10 bases aligning to TRBD1. The germline V gene has CDR1 WNHNN and CDR2 SYGVQD (reference sequence). With 7 bases clipped from V and 8 bases from J, the junction kept 25 bases outside the gene matches. The CDR3 totals 19 residues. The CDR3 sequence is CASTTWDRGKPGNHRGYTF. In nucleotides, the CDR3 is TGCGCCAGCACCACCTGGGACAGGGGAAAACCGGGGAACCACAGAGGCTACACCTTC.

This chain connects TRBV4-1 to TRBJ1-2; D gene unclear. This CDR3 region has 13 residues. V shed 4 bases and J shed 8 bases, with 14 bases lying between them. Germline-derived CDR1 and CDR2 are MGHRA and YSYEKL. CDR3 sequence reads: CASSPGEYSGYTF. CDR3 bases: TGCGCCAGCAGCCCCGGCGAGTATTCGGGCTACACCTTC.

V is TRBV6-5 and J is TRBJ1-1, with D uncertain. CDR3 length: 13 residues. Trimming left V 2 bases short and J 1 base short, with 5 bases between. CDR1 is MNHEY, CDR2 SVGAGI, per germline. CDR3: CASSYGWNTEAFF. DNA of the CDR3: TGTGCCAGCAGTTACGGGTGGAACACTGAAGCTTTCTTT.

This clone was found a few times. The chain combines TRBV11-2 with TRBJ1-6; 7 bases agree with TRBD1. The junction had 6 bases not matched to a gene; V was cut back by 3 bases and J by 10 bases. The CDR3 runs 14 residues. Germline-derived CDR1 and CDR2 are SGHAT and FQNNGV. Written as DNA, the CDR3 is TGTGCCAGCAGCTTCGGGGGACAGTACTCACCCCTCCACTTT. Its translation: CASSFGGQYSPLHF.

This sequence joins TRBV5-1 and TRBJ1-5; 8 bases line up with TRBD1. The germline V gene encodes CDR1 SGHRS and CDR2 YFSETQ. The length of the CDR3 is 15 residues. Losses at the gene ends were 4 bases for V and 6 bases for J; bases not matched to a gene: 9. The CDR3 reads CASSPGQGSTQPQHF. For the CDR3, the DNA is TGCGCCAGCAGCCCAGGACAGGGTTCTACTCAGCCCCAGCATTTT.

DNA for the CDR3: TGCGCCAGCAGCCAAGCGGACAGGGTTGGGGAAAAACTGTTTTTT. It is translated as CASSQADRVGEKLFF. The rearrangement uses TRBV4-1 and TRBJ1-4; 8 bases map to TRBD1. V lost 1 base to trimming and J lost 8 bases; unmatched junction nucleotides: 6. Per germline, CDR1 MGHRA and CDR2 YSYEKL. The CDR3 consists of 15 residues.